This T cell receptor beta chain was found in a study of CD8+ T cells in alopecia areata (dated by TCRdb to the late 2010s). Regarding the study in general: The treated patients, all with moderate-to-severe alopecia areata, were enrolled in an open-label pilot trial of oral tofacitinib given at 5 to 10 mg twice daily. Patients stayed on tofacitinib for 6 to 18 months and then had 6 months of follow-up off drug so that delayed response and recurrence could be assessed. To study T cell clonal expansion in alopecia areata, the researchers applied high-throughput TCRbeta sequencing to both the C3H/HeJ mouse model and human patients. In humans, TCRbeta sequencing was performed on scalp tissue and on sorted CD4+ and CD8+ peripheral blood T cells from healthy controls and from patients with patchy or totalis/universalis alopecia areata. Patients on tofacitinib were biopsied at baseline and after 4 and 24 weeks of treatment, and several of the patients also had a later scalp biopsy. Scalp clonality was compared among normal scalp (n=4), patchy alopecia areata scalp (n=8), and alopecia totalis/universalis scalp (n=8). RNA was obtained with the PAXgene miRNA kit for fixed scalp, the miRNeasy kit for PBMCs, and the RNeasy kit for mouse skin. Amplification of TCRbeta CDR3 regions was done by immunoSEQ multiplex PCR using 35 Vbeta forward primers and 13 Jbeta reverse primers.

What the study reported, not specific to this receptor: Shared TCR sequences between patients were less evident than in mice, which may be partly attributable to HLA diversity in the patient population. Unlike mouse skin, where gammadelta T cells dominate, normal human skin contains resident alphabeta T cells that get sequenced too, which complicates analysis of the scalp TCR repertoire. Lesional scalp, especially in alopecia totalis/universalis, showed higher clonality and more expanded CD8+ clones than normal scalp, suggesting antigenic drive.

Sample time point, as interpreted from the label and publication: baseline before oral tofacitinib. From alopecia areata patients, peripheral blood was collected along with lesional scalp punch biopsies. PBMCs were separated by density centrifugation and stained for CD3, CD4 and CD8, after which CD4+ and CD8+ T cells were sorted on a FACSAria. With regard to this clone: The antigen it recognizes is unknown. No much larger clone exists at a distance of one base, and base qualities are not known.

Library preparation employed the immunoSEQ multiplex PCR assay. For TCR sequencing, RNA was extracted from every sample and reverse transcribed into cDNA to serve as template. SuperScript III was used to make first-strand cDNA, primed with a 2:1 mix of oligo-dT and random hexamers. A synthetic immune receptor repertoire was used to measure amplification bias, and any remaining bias was corrected computationally. The paper's processing steps were these. Raw reads were preprocessed for error removal, and CDR3 was defined according to IMGT conventions as running from the conserved cysteine to phenylalanine. Clonality was computed by normalizing Shannon entropy by log2 of the number of productive unique TCRs and subtracting the result from 1. Scalp TCRbeta sequences were cross-referenced with sorted blood CD4 and CD8 repertoires so that the CD4 or CD8 identity of scalp clones could be inferred. The source is immuneACCESS, and TCRdb retained only in-frame sequences with V and J called. Part of the clones is not carried over; for the studies checked, unresolved V genes explain less than half of this, and the remainder is unexplained. The V and J calls and clone size come from that table; D and trimming were worked out from the DNA. This sample holds roughly 250,000 clones; 67% were observed only once. The ten most abundant clones make up 1% to 1.5% of the sample.

The receptor was derived from a human donor with alopecia areata. Material: CD4+ T cells sorted from blood, obtained at week 0.

The CDR3 reads CASSPQYAVNNEQFF. The nucleotide sequence reads as follows: TGTGCCAGCAGCCCGCAATATGCGGTTAACAATGAGCAGTTCTTC. This sequence uses TRBV11-2 and TRBJ2-1; no D gene can be assigned with confidence. V is clipped by 5 bases and J by 5 bases, and the sequence between their germline boundaries is 16 bases long. The CDR3 holds 15 amino acids from the cysteine to the phenylalanine. Only the CDR3 part of the read is kept: 45 bases, read in frame from the first base. The germline V gene yields SGHAT for CDR1 and FQNNGV for CDR2.